The sequence of this T cell receptor (beta chain) was determined in a study of cytomegalovirus exposure and HLA in healthy donors. Study-wide results and limits: A later analysis showed that HLA-associated TCR beta chains had undergone more clonal expansion than equally common others. The classifier was said to identify cytomegalovirus status with high specificity and sensitivity. Accurate prediction of HLA-A and HLA-B alleles (for most subjects) was reportedly achieved from TCR beta sequences. The study labeled fewer than 200 TCR beta chains cytomegalovirus-associated.

A multiplex PCR was run with 60 Vbeta primers and 13 Jbeta primers. Generated by immunoSEQ multiplex PCR, the TCRdb table keeps only in-frame clones and is missing some. Here the sample spans some 200,000 clones, 82% being singletons. V was pared by 4 bases and J by 2 bases, with 23 bases of the junction left unmatched. Germline V gene lookup returns CDR1 MNHEY and CDR2 SMNVEV (reference sequence). This CDR3 is built from 20 residues. A note on this clone: What it recognizes is unknown.

The rearrangement joins TRBV27 to TRBJ2-7; 7 bases match TRBD2. This receptor was identified in a woman younger than 30 in good health and CMV-seronegative. Sequenced input: PBMCs. CDR3 nucleotide sequence: TGTGCCAGCAGTTCAAAGGGGTCTAGCGGAATATTGATCGATCCCTACGAGCAGTACTTC. Translating it yields CASSSKGSSGILIDPYEQYF.